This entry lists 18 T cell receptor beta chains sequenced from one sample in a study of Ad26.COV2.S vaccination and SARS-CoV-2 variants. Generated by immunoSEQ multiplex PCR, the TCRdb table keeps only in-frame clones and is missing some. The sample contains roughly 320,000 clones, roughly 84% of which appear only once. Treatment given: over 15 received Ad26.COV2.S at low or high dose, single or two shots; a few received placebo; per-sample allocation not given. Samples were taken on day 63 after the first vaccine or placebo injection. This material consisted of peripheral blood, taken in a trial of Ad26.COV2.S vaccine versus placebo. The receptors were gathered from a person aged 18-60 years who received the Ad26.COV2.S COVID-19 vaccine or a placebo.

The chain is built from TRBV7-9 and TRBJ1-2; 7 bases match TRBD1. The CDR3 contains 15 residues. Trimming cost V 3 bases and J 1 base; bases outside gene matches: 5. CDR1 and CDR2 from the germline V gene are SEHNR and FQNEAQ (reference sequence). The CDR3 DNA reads TGTGCCAGCAGCTTGGGACAGTCGAGTAACTATGGCTACACCTTC. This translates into CASSLGQSSNYGYTF.

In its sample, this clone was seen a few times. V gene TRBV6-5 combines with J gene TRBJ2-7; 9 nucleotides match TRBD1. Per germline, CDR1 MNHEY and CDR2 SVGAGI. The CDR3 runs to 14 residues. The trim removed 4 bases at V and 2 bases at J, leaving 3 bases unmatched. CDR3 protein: CASSWWDRAYEQYF. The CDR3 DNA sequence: TGTGCCAGCAGTTGGTGGGACAGGGCCTACGAGCAGTACTTC.

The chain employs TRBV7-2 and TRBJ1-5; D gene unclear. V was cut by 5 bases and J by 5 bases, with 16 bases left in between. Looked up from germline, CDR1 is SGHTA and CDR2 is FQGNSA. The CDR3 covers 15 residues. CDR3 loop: CASSQDDWTDQPQHF. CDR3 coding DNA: TGTGCCAGCAGCCAAGACGACTGGACGGATCAGCCCCAGCATTTT.

DNA of the CDR3: TGCAGCGTTGATGCCGGAACCTTGAACACTGAAGCTTTCTTT. Translated, it gives CSVDAGTLNTEAFF. The V call is TRBV29-1, the J call TRBJ1-1, with unresolved D. The CDR3 extends over 14 amino acids. The germline CDR1 and CDR2 sequences are SQVTM and ANQGSEA. The V end was cut by 3 bases, the J end by 0 bases, with 11 bases between.

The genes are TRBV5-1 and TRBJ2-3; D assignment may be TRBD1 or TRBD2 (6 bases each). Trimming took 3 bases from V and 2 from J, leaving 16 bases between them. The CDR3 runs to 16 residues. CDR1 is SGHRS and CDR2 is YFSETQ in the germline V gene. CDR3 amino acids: CASSSGGGQATDTQYF. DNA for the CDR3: TGCGCCAGCAGCTCCGGAGGGGGGCAGGCCACAGATACGCAGTATTTT.

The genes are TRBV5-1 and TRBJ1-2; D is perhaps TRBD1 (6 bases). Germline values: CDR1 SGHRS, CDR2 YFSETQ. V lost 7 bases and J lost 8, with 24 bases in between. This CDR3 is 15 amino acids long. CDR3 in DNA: TGCGCCAGCGGCCCTAACCCATCAGGGGAGGGCGGCTACACCTTC. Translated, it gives CASGPNPSGEGGYTF.

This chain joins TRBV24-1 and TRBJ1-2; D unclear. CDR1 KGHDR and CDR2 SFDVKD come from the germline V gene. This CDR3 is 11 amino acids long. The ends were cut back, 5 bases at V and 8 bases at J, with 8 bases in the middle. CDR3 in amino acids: CATSGGLGYTF. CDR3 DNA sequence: TGTGCCACCAGTGGAGGGTTAGGCTACACCTTC.

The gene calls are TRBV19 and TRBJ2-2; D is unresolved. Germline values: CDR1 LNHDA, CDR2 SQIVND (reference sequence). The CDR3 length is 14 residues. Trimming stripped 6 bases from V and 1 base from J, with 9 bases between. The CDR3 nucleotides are TGTGCCAGTAGCTGGGCAGTGAACACCGGGGAGCTGTTTTTT. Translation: CASSWAVNTGELFF.

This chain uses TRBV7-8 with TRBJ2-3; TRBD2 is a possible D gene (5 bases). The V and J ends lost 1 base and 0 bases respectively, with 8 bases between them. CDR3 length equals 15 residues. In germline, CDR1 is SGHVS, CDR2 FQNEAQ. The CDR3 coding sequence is TGTGCCAGCAGCTTAGTCCGGGGAAGCACAGATACGCAGTATTTT. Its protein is CASSLVRGSTDTQYF.

The DNA for the CDR3 is TGTGCCAGCAGTGAAACAGGGGCAGAAAAACTGTTTTTT. Its translation: CASSETGAEKLFF. This chain uses TRBV6-1 with TRBJ1-4; 7 bases fit TRBD1. The ends lost 2 bases at V and 8 bases at J; junction bases unmatched: 2. CDR1 is MNHNS, CDR2 SASEGT, per germline. This CDR3 has 13 residues.

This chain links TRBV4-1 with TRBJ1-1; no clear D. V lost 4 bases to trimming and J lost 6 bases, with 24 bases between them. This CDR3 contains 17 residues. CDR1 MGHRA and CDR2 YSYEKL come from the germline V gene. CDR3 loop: CASSPYKNKVLVAEAFF. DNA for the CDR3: TGCGCCAGCAGCCCTTACAAAAACAAGGTTCTCGTCGCTGAAGCTTTCTTT.

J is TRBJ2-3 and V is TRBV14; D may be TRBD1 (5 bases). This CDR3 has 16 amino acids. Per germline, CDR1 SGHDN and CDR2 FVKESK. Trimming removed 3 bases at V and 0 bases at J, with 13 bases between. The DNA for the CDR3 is TGTGCCAGCAGCCAGGAAGGCAGGGCTAGCACAGATACGCAGTATTTT. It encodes CASSQEGRASTDTQYF. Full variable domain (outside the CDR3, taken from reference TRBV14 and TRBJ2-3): EAGVTQFPSHSVIEKGQTVTLRCDPISGHDNLYWYRRVMGKEIKFLLHFVKESKQDESGMPNNRFLAERTGGTYSTLKVQPAELEDSGVYFCASSQEGRASTDTQYFGPGTRLTVL.

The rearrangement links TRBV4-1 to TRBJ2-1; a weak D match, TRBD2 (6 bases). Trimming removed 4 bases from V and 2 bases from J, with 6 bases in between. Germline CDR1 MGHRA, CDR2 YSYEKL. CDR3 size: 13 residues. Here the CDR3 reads CASSPGAYNEQFF. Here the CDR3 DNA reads TGCGCCAGCAGCCCGGGGGCCTACAATGAGCAGTTCTTC.

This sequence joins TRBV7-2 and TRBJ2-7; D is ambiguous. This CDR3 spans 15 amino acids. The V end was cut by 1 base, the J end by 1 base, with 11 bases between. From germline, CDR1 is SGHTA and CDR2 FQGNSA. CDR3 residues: CASSLEGYTSYEQYF. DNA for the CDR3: TGTGCCAGCAGCTTAGAAGGGTATACTTCCTACGAGCAGTACTTC. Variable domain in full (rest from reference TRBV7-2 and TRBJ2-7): GAGVSQSPSNKVTEKGKDVELRCDPISGHTALYWYRQSLGQGLEFLIYFQGNSAPDKSGLPSDRFSAERTGGSVSTLTIQRTQQEDSAVYLCASSLEGYTSYEQYFGPGTRLTVT.

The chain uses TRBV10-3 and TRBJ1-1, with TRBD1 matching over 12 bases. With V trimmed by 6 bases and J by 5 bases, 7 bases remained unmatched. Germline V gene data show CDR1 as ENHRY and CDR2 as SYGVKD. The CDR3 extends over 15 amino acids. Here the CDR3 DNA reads TGTGCCATCAGGGGGACAGGGGGCAGGGGAACTGAAGCTTTCTTT. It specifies CAIRGTGGRGTEAFF.

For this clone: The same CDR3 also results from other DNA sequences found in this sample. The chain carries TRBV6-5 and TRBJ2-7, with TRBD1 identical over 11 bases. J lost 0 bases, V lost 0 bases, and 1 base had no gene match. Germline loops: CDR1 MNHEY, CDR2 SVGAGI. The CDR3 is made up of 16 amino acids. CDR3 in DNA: TGTGCCAGCAGTTACTCGGGGACAGGGGGCTCCTACGAGCAGTACTTC. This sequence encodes CASSYSGTGGSYEQYF.

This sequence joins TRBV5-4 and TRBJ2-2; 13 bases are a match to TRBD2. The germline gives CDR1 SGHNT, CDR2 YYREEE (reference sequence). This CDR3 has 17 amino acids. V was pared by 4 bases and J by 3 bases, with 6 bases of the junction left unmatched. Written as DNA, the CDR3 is TGTGCCAGCAGCAAGGGACTAGCGGGAATGGACACCGGGGAGCTGTTTTTT. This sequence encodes CASSKGLAGMDTGELFF. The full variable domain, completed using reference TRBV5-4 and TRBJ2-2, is ETGVTQSPTHLIKTRGQQVTLRCSSQSGHNTVSWYQQALGQGPQFIFQYYREEENGRGNFPPRFSGLQFPNYSSELNVNALELDDSALYLCASSKGLAGMDTGELFFGEGSRLTVL.

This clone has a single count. The CDR3 region is CATQGDSQTQYF. The CDR3 DNA reads TGTGCCACCCAAGGCGACAGCCAGACCCAGTACTTC. The V and J genes are TRBV24-1 and TRBJ2-5, with TRBD1 as a possible D gene (5 bases). The CDR3 is 12 residues long. From germline, CDR1 is KGHDR and CDR2 SFDVKD. Trimming cost V 9 bases and J 6 bases, with 13 bases left between them.